These T cell receptor beta chains were read from a single sample in a study of blood T cell repertoires in COVID-19. The repertoire was sequenced with immunoSEQ multiplex PCR; TCRdb's copy has only in-frame clones and lacks some. The table lists 180,000 or so clones, about nine tenths of them singletons. Sequences were obtained from peripheral blood. The receptors were sampled from a middle-aged man with acute or convalescent COVID-19. CDR3s leave out the opening cysteine and the closing phenylalanine or tryptophan.

>TRBJ2-2|TRBV11-2
ASSFQTAANTGELF
>TRBJ2-3|TRBV19
ASLPGGGRDTQY
>TRBJ2-3|TRBV3-1/TRBV3-2
ASSQGLLAGVDTQY
>TRBJ2-3|TRBV28
ASSLVGRGGSTDTQY
>TRBJ2-1|TRBV7-3
ASSSDSGGAYEQF
>TRBJ2-6|TRBV6-2/TRBV6-3
ASSYRLAGANVLT
>TRBJ2-5|TRBV7-2
ASSSYPLGGGQETQY
>TRBJ2-1|TRBV9
ASSVRRVPYNEQF
>TRBJ2-7|TRBV18
ASSLGQGIVEQY
>TRBJ1-1|TRBV5-1
ASSLGHGLNTEAF
>TRBJ2-3|TRBV27
ASSLTRTSGVTDTQY
>TRBJ1-5|TRBV5-1
ASSLAGTGGQPQH
>TRBJ2-3|TRBV4-2
ASSLTPDTQY
>TRBJ2-5|TRBV3-1/TRBV3-2
ASSQGSVGGHETQY
>TRBJ1-1|TRBV5-1
ASSPTQTNTEAF
>TRBJ2-3|TRBV6-4
ASSGQGATDTQY
>TRBJ2-7|TRBV14
ASSPPRRSSSSYEQY
>TRBJ2-3|TRBV10-3
ASRPTAGGDTQY
>TRBJ1-1|TRBV4-3
ASSQEEGRVNTEAF
>TRBJ2-7|TRBV29-1
SVYREGTSYEQY
>TRBJ2-3|TRBV5-4
ASSFYGADTQY
>TRBJ1-5|TRBV9
ASSVEQDQPQH
>TRBJ1-5|TRBV6-2/TRBV6-3
ASSPQSNQPQH
>TRBJ1-1|TRBV7-9
ASSLGVGTEAF
>TRBJ2-5|TRBV30
ACTGTSRRETQY
>TRBJ1-6|TRBV6-4
ASSQEESNSPLH
>TRBJ1-2|TRBV7-9
ASSVPGVTTYGYT
>TRBJ2-5|TRBV3-1/TRBV3-2
ASEGSGGEGPQY
>TRBJ2-3|TRBV7-9
ASSSSAASGGAGTQY
>TRBJ2-7|TRBV18
ASSPQGRGRGQY
>TRBJ1-1|TRBV12-3/TRBV12-4
ASSTGPEAF
>TRBJ1-5|TRBV25-1
ASGGQGSQPQH
>TRBJ2-5|TRBV12-5
ASGTRTGGFVETQY
>TRBJ2-7|TRBV4-3
ARGRGLVPLSSYEQY
>TRBJ1-1|TRBV5-1
ASSLDLLRGTF
>TRBJ1-6|TRBV19
ASSNTGVGSPLH
>TRBJ2-1|TRBV6-5
ASSYRQGGEQF
>TRBJ1-3|TRBV28
ASRGAGTGDENTIY
>TRBJ1-2|TRBV21-1
ASSKEGHNLYYVLT
>TRBJ2-3|TRBV29-1
SVDQPETGDYDTQY
>TRBJ2-7|TRBV5-4
ASSSTGTGNYEQY
>TRBJ2-1|TRBV5-1
ASSSTGFSYNEQF
>TRBJ1-1|TRBV5-4
ASSLSGYEAF
>TRBJ1-1|TRBV11-2
ASSLASQWNTEAF
>TRBJ1-4|TRBV27
ASSERGSNEKLF
>TRBJ2-7|TRBV4-1
ASSQGPSGGSYEQY
>TRBJ1-4|TRBV10-3
AISEAGPGEKLF
>TRBJ2-4|TRBV7-2
ASSLGRGRGPY
>TRBJ2-2|TRBV9
ASSPRGQGALNTGELF
>TRBJ1-1|TRBV6-4
ASSAGGANTEAF
>TRBJ2-5|TRBV5-1
ASSFGVQETQY
>TRBJ1-1|TRBV11-3
ASSLEGPNTEAF
>TRBJ1-1|TRBV18
ASSPTGQGLTEAF
>TRBJ1-1|TRBV27
ASSQITGTGPAEAF
>TRBJ1-3|TRBV19
ASSIYNSGNTIY
>TRBJ2-3|TRBV5-4
ASSSTSGGAADTQY
>TRBJ2-5|TRBV27
ASSEGETQY
>TRBJ1-1|TRBV7-2
ASSLVPGGLLNTEAF
>TRBJ2-3|TRBV10-3
PIQPISAGLATDTQY
>TRBJ2-2|TRBV9
ASSVLQGAGELF